Sequencing of this T cell receptor beta chain was carried out in a study of blood T cell repertoires in COVID-19 (dated by TCRdb to 2020 to 2022). About the investigation overall: Samples from collaborators originated in the United States, Italy and Spain and spanned both the acute and convalescent phases of COVID-19. The repertoires were released in a freely available public database meant as a resource for research on the immune response to SARS-CoV-2. Sample metadata almost always included a de-identified subject ID, COVID-19 status, age in years and sex. The dataset comprised deeply sampled blood TCRbeta repertoires from subjects exposed to, actively infected with, or recovered from COVID-19. The samples were drawn from the first 160 participants of the ongoing ImmuneRACE study and from 950 to 1,500 subjects provided by 6 global collaborators. The prospective study material was composed of cDNA or gDNA derived from T cells, B-cell-depleted T cells, or PBMCs. HLA class I and class II types, where available, came from metadata supplied by the sample provider rather than from assay-based typing.

At one collaborating source in Seattle, patients were enrolled during active infection and were followed longitudinally through the course of disease. Collaborating institutions collected whole blood in K2EDTA tubes following their own protocols. For TCRbeta analysis, collaborator samples were shipped as frozen whole blood, as isolated PBMCs, or as DNA extracted from either sample type. The full study reports these points: The quantity of clinical and demographic metadata differed by source and by participant and was supplied without curation.

Reading from cysteine to phenylalanine, the CDR3 counts 14 amino acids. Only the CDR3 DNA is retained, 42 bases long and in frame from the first base. The germline V gene encodes CDR1 SEHNR and CDR2 FQNEAQ (reference sequence). The trim is 6 bases for V and 1 base for J, with a gap of 12 bases between the germline ends. TCRbeta CDR3 regions were amplified from genomic DNA by means of the immunoSEQ Assay, a bias-controlled multiplex PCR. For the original study's pipeline: Within the assay, amplification of reference gene primers was used to estimate how many nucleated cells each sample contained. Sequence reads were collapsed and filtered to measure the absolute abundance of every unique TCRbeta CDR3 rearrangement. For each sample, productive Simpson clonality was calculated as the square root of Simpson's diversity index across productive rearrangements. This is the immuneACCESS table as TCRdb keeps it, with only in-frame sequences that have V and J called. A part of the clones is gone; compared with another copy, unresolved V genes explain less than half, and the rest is unexplained. V, J and clone size were drawn from that table, and D and trimming were deduced from the DNA. In this sample the table shows roughly 200,000 clones, 94% of which occur a single time. Together, the top ten hold 0.6% to 0.9% of the sample.

Concerning this clone: There is no known antigen for this receptor. No much larger clone exists at a distance of one base, and base qualities are not known.

Sequences were obtained from peripheral blood. This clonotype originated in a young man with COVID-19, enrolled during active disease. The chain was built from TRBV7-9 and TRBJ1-1; the best D guess is TRBD1, with 5 bases matching. The CDR3 in this case is CASRFFGQNTEAFF. The DNA is TGTGCCAGCAGGTTTTTTGGACAGAACACTGAAGCTTTCTTT. The full variable domain, completed from the reference TRBV7-9 and TRBJ1-1 proteins outside the CDR3, reads DTGVSQNPRHKITKRGQNVTFRCDPISEHNRLYWYRQTLGQGPEFLTYFQNEAQLEKSRLLSDRFSAERPKGSFSTLEIQRTEQGDSAMYLCASRFFGQNTEAFFGQGTRLTVV.